Each of the 31 T cell receptor beta chains below was sequenced from the same sample in a study of Tregs in tolerant kidney transplant recipients. Related graft donors supplied nonmyeloablative bone marrow transplants, and mixed chimerism was transient. Assay used: immunoSEQ multiplex PCR; TCRdb lists only in-frame clones, some missing. The sample has approximately 81,000 clones; 75% to 95% are singletons. Sequences were derived from CD4+ T cells from blood (PBMCs), sampled 24 months after the transplant. The receptor source for this set is a human patient who received a combined kidney and bone marrow transplant. A subset of T cells may come from the graft donor.

This rearrangement joins TRBV6-5 to TRBJ1-6, with D tentatively TRBD1 (6 bases). The germline CDR1 and CDR2 sequences are MNHEY and SVGAGI. The CDR3 is 16 amino acids. V lost 4 bases to trimming and J lost 0 bases, with 10 bases between them. The CDR3 is CASSLQGSSYNSPLHF. For the CDR3, the DNA is TGTGCCAGCAGTTTACAGGGCAGCTCCTATAATTCACCCCTCCACTTT.

The chain carries TRBV27 and TRBJ2-7; tentative D call: TRBD2 (6 bases). The CDR3 contains 15 residues. CDR1 is MNHEY, CDR2 SMNVEV, per germline (reference sequence). The V end lost 2 bases, the J end lost 6 bases, and 17 bases lay between the germline ends. The CDR3 bases are TGTGCCAGCAGTTTAGACAGAACGGGAGTACCCGAGCAGTACTTC. Its translation: CASSLDRTGVPEQYF.

The CDR3 DNA reads as TGTGCCACCAGCAGAGATCTAGTACCCTTCGGCGGCTCCTACGAGCAGTACTTC. Amino acid sequence: CATSRDLVPFGGSYEQYF. The chain couples TRBV15 to TRBJ2-7, with D uncertain. V was clipped by 0 bases and J by 0 bases, with 18 bases between them. The CDR3 sequence is 18 residues long. Per germline, CDR1 LNHNV and CDR2 YYDKDF (reference sequence).

The chain carries TRBV29-1 and TRBJ1-1; tentatively, D is TRBD1 (5 bases). Per germline, CDR1 SQVTM and CDR2 ANQGSEA. The CDR3 runs 14 residues. V shed 3 bases and J shed 4 bases, with 15 bases lying between them. Written as DNA, the CDR3 is TGCAGCGTTGAGGGAGCCCAGGGAGGCACTGAAGCTTTCTTT. Amino acids: CSVEGAQGGTEAFF.

The chain joins TRBV6-4 to TRBJ1-5; D may be TRBD1 (5 bases). Germline CDR1 is MRHNA and CDR2 is SNTAGT. Trimming took 10 bases from V and 4 from J, leaving 14 bases between them. This CDR3 comprises 13 residues. The CDR3 DNA follows: TGTGCCAATTTGGACGGACAAAATCAGCCCCAGCATTTT. It yields the protein CANLDGQNQPQHF.

As DNA, the CDR3 is TGTGCCAGCGGCGCGACAGGGAGTCCCAATTCACCCCTCCACTTT. It yields the protein CASGATGSPNSPLHF. The rearrangement joins TRBV5-4 to TRBJ1-6; TRBD1 agrees at 7 bases. In germline, CDR1 is SGHNT, CDR2 YYREEE (reference sequence). The CDR3 is 15 residues long. J lost 7 bases, V lost 7 bases, and 11 bases had no gene match.

V usage is TRBV7-9 and J usage is TRBJ2-1; TRBD2 agrees at 8 bases. Germline V gene data show CDR1 as SEHNR and CDR2 as FQNEAQ (reference sequence). The CDR3 totals 18 residues. V dropped 5 bases and J dropped 0; count of bases not matched to a gene: 12. The CDR3 reads CASSKRSERESSYNEQFF. As DNA, the CDR3 is TGTGCCAGCAGCAAAAGAAGTGAGCGGGAGAGCTCCTACAATGAGCAGTTCTTC.

This sequence joins TRBV4-2 and TRBJ2-5, with 8 nucleotides matching TRBD2. Per germline, CDR1 LGHNA and CDR2 YNFKEQ. V lost 2 bases to trimming and J lost 5 bases; unmatched junction nucleotides: 4. This CDR3 has 14 amino acids. The CDR3 spells CASSQSEREETQYF. As DNA, the CDR3 is TGTGCCAGCAGCCAAAGCGAGCGGGAGGAGACCCAGTACTTC.

The CDR3 region has the DNA TGTGCCAGCAGTCAATGGACAGCCGGCTACACCTTC. Residues: CASSQWTAGYTF. This sequence joins TRBV2 and TRBJ1-2, with D tentatively TRBD1 (6 bases). The CDR3 is 12 residues long. Germline CDR1 is SNHLY and CDR2 is FYNNEI. Deletions cut 5 bases from V and 8 bases from J, with 12 bases between.

The chain is built from TRBV28 and TRBJ2-7; TRBD2 aligns across 9 bases. V dropped 3 bases and J dropped 2; count of bases not matched to a gene: 5. The CDR3 extends over 15 amino acids. Germline V gives CDR1 MDHEN, CDR2 SYDVKM. CDR3 DNA sequence: TGTGCCAGCAGTTTTGGGCAGCGGGGGGCCTACGAGCAGTACTTC. Translating gives CASSFGQRGAYEQYF.

The chain employs TRBV14 and TRBJ2-5; 11 bases agree with TRBD1. The J call may be wrong; the DNA end is better matched by TRBJ2-7. This CDR3 is built from 15 residues. CDR1 and CDR2 from the germline V gene are SGHDN and FVKESK. CDR3 bases: TGTGCCAGCAGCCAGGACAGGGGGCATGCCGTCGAGCAGTACTTC. Protein: CASSQDRGHAVEQYF.

The chain links TRBV7-2 to TRBJ2-3; possible D gene TRBD2, 6 bases. Trimming pared 5 bases from V and 3 bases from J, leaving 15 bases between. The CDR3 is made up of 15 amino acids. Germline V gives CDR1 SGHTA, CDR2 FQGNSA. CDR3 bases: TGTGCCAGCAGCCCTTCCGGGGGAAGGACAGATACGCAGTATTTT. This sequence encodes CASSPSGGRTDTQYF.

J is TRBJ2-5 and V is TRBV27; D is possibly TRBD1 (5 bases). Between the trimmed V and J ends, which lost 3 bases and 3 bases, there was a span of 8 bases. This CDR3 spans 13 amino acids. The germline CDR1 and CDR2 sequences are MNHEY and SMNVEV (reference sequence). This chain's CDR3 is CASSFLGEETQYF. DNA of the CDR3: TGTGCCAGCAGTTTTCTAGGGGAAGAGACCCAGTACTTC.

In its sample, this clone was seen once. The rearrangement uses TRBV5-8 and TRBJ2-3, with a weak D call TRBD1 (5 bases). Germline V gives CDR1 SGHTS, CDR2 YDEGEE. V lost 0 bases, J lost 4 bases, and 12 bases lay in between. This CDR3 spans 15 amino acids. The CDR3 DNA sequence: TGTGCCAGCAGCTTGGAAGGGTCAGGGTCAGATACGCAGTATTTT. Amino acids: CASSLEGSGSDTQYF. Using reference TRBV5-8 and TRBJ2-3 for the parts outside the CDR3, the full variable domain is EAGVTQSPTHLIKTRGQQATLRCSPISGHTSVYWYQQALGLGLQFLLWYDEGEERNRGNFPPRFSGRQFPNYSSELNVNALELEDSALYLCASSLEGSGSDTQYFGPGTRLTVL.

The CDR3 DNA follows: TGTGCCACCAGCAGAGTCTCGACTAGCGGCACAGATACGCAGTATTTT. Encoded protein: CATSRVSTSGTDTQYF. The gene calls are TRBV15 and TRBJ2-3, with 8 bases matching TRBD2. V shed 1 base, J shed 1 base, and the junction held 4 bases outside the gene matches. CDR1 is LNHNV, CDR2 YYDKDF, per germline (reference sequence). The CDR3 sequence is 16 residues long.

This clone came up once. This chain joins TRBV28 and TRBJ2-5; no clear D gene. V was shortened by 3 bases and J by 2 bases, with 10 bases between the two germline ends. CDR1 MDHEN and CDR2 SYDVKM come from the germline V gene. The CDR3 has 14 amino acids. The CDR3 DNA is TGTGCCAGCAGTTTCCAACAGCCGCAAGAGACCCAGTACTTC. This gives the protein CASSFQQPQETQYF.

The chain carries TRBV18 and TRBJ1-2; no clear D gene. The germline V gene encodes CDR1 KGHSH and CDR2 LQKENI. Between the trimmed V and J ends, which lost 4 bases and 4 bases, there was a span of 7 bases. The CDR3 totals 12 residues. Here the CDR3 DNA reads TGTGCCAGCTCACAACAAGTCTATGGCTACACCTTC. Translating it yields CASSQQVYGYTF.

The V gene is TRBV10-3, the J gene TRBJ2-3; the D gene is possibly TRBD2 (5 bases). Germline V CDR1 and CDR2: ENHRY, SYGVKD. The CDR3 is 17 residues long. With 0 bases removed from V and 4 bases from J, the gap between germline ends came to 17 bases. Written as DNA, the CDR3 is TGTGCCATCAGTGAGTCCCCTTGGAGGCATGGGGCAGATACGCAGTATTTT. Amino acid sequence: CAISESPWRHGADTQYF.

Written as DNA, the CDR3 is TGTGCCTGGAGTGTCGGACAGGGAGGCTACAATGAGCAGTTCTTC. It encodes CAWSVGQGGYNEQFF. This chain joins TRBV30 and TRBJ2-1; TRBD1 matches 8 bases. CDR3 length: 15 amino acids. V was clipped by 0 bases and J by 3 bases; unmatched bases: 4. Looked up from germline, CDR1 is GTSNPN and CDR2 is SVGIG (reference sequence).

Points on this clone: The junction departs from the called germline gene at one end, perhaps through a read error. The same CDR3 arises from other DNA sequences in this sample as well. V and J are TRBV19 and TRBJ1-6, with 8 bases that match TRBD1. CDR1 LNHDA and CDR2 SQIVND come from the germline V gene (reference sequence). The CDR3 sequence is 19 residues long. The CDR3 protein is CASSPRTGKRGTYNSPLHF. CDR3 in DNA: TGTGCCAGTAGTCCCAGGACAGGGAAGAGAGGAACCTATAATTCCCCCCTCCACTTT.

This chain links TRBV2 with TRBJ1-2; 10 nucleotides match TRBD1. CDR3 size: 13 residues. V was pared by 6 bases and J by 8 bases, with 6 bases of the junction left unmatched. Per the germline V gene, CDR1 is SNHLY and CDR2 is FYNNEI. The CDR3 bases are TGTGCCAGCAGCCGGGACAGGGGACGGGGCTACACCTTC. Protein: CASSRDRGRGYTF.

This sequence joins TRBV4-1 and TRBJ1-2; TRBD1 matches at 9 bases. The CDR3 consists of 15 residues. V gave up 1 base and J gave up 4 bases; unmatched junction bases: 4. CDR1 is MGHRA, CDR2 YSYEKL, per germline. The CDR3 reads CASSQGQGDLYGYTF. DNA for the CDR3: TGCGCCAGCAGCCAAGGACAGGGGGATCTCTATGGCTACACCTTC.

V gene TRBV7-9 combines with J gene TRBJ1-2; 9 positions match TRBD1. The CDR3 sequence is 18 residues long. Germline V gene data show CDR1 as SEHNR and CDR2 as FQNEAQ (reference sequence). With 4 bases clipped from V and 7 bases from J, the junction kept 19 bases outside the gene matches. The CDR3 loop is CASSSYKGQGKARTGYTF. The CDR3 DNA reads TGTGCCAGCAGCTCATATAAGGGACAGGGAAAGGCACGTACTGGCTACACCTTC.

The rearrangement links TRBV6-5 to TRBJ1-1; 9 bases map to TRBD1. The CDR3 is 16 residues long. V lost 2 bases and J lost 0; bases outside the gene matches: 4. Germline values: CDR1 MNHEY, CDR2 SVGAGI. The CDR3 reads CASSYTGGSLNTEAFF. CDR3 sequence (DNA): TGTGCCAGCAGTTACACAGGGGGCTCATTGAACACTGAAGCTTTCTTT.

The chain employs TRBV12-5 and TRBJ2-7; 8 bases are a match to TRBD1. This CDR3 region has 16 residues. Losses at the gene ends were 2 bases for V and 4 bases for J; bases not matched to a gene: 10. Germline values: CDR1 LGHNT, CDR2 FRNRAP. CDR3 region: CASGLKQDRGLYEQYF. In DNA, the CDR3 is TGTGCTAGTGGTTTGAAACAAGACAGGGGATTATACGAGCAGTACTTC.

V gene TRBV19 combines with J gene TRBJ2-5; maybe TRBD1 (5 bases). This CDR3 has 14 amino acids. Deletions cut 1 base from V and 9 bases from J, with 15 bases between. Germline CDR1 and CDR2: LNHDA and SQIVND (reference sequence). CDR3 DNA: TGTGCCAGTAGTATAGTACAGGCCCTAGGTGCCCAGTACTTC. Translated, it gives CASSIVQALGAQYF.

This clone appeared once. V is TRBV28 and J is TRBJ1-2; unclear D gene. The V and J ends lost 7 bases and 0 bases respectively, with 12 bases between them. This CDR3 is built from 14 residues. CDR1 is MDHEN and CDR2 is SYDVKM in the germline V gene. The chain's CDR3 is CASTRVGPNYGYTF. CDR3 in DNA: TGTGCCAGCACCCGTGTTGGGCCTAACTATGGCTACACCTTC.

The rearrangement uses TRBV7-3 and TRBJ2-6; 9 nucleotides agree with TRBD2. Germline V gene lookup returns CDR1 SGHTA and CDR2 FQGTGA. The ends lost 4 bases at V and 3 bases at J; junction bases unmatched: 1. This CDR3 spans 15 amino acids. The CDR3 reads CASSSTSGGANVLTF. The DNA of the CDR3 is TGTGCCAGCAGCTCGACTAGCGGTGGGGCCAACGTCCTGACTTTC.

The rearrangement uses TRBV5-1 and TRBJ2-1; 14 positions match TRBD2. V trimming: 0 bases; J trimming: 5 bases; junction bases outside the gene matches: 4. The germline CDR1 and CDR2 sequences are SGHRS and YFSETQ. The CDR3 totals 17 residues. The CDR3 protein is CASSLGGLAGADNEQFF. The CDR3 DNA reads as TGCGCCAGCAGCTTGGGGGGACTAGCGGGGGCCGACAATGAGCAGTTCTTC.

V and J are TRBV5-4 and TRBJ2-5; perhaps TRBD2 as D (5 bases). This CDR3 is built from 14 residues. Trimming took 0 bases from V and 2 from J, leaving 8 bases between them. In germline, CDR1 is SGHNT, CDR2 YYREEE (reference sequence). The CDR3 sequence: CASSLAGKQETQYF. CDR3 nucleotides: TGTGCCAGCAGCTTGGCGGGGAAACAAGAGACCCAGTACTTC.

The gene calls are TRBV7-9 and TRBJ2-7; D remains unclear. This CDR3 is built from 14 residues. CDR1 and CDR2 (germline): SEHNR, FQNEAQ (reference sequence). Trimming removed 5 bases at V and 7 bases at J, with 18 bases between. CDR3 DNA: TGTGCCAGCAGCCCGCGGTGGGTACCCGGGGAGCAGTACTTC. This encodes CASSPRWVPGEQYF.